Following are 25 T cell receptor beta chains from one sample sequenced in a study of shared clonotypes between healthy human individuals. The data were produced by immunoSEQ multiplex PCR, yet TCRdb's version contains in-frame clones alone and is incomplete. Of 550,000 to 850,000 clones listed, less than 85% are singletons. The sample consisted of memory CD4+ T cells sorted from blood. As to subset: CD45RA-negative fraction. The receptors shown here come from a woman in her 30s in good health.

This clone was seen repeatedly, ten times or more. The CDR3 is CASSSPGDGYEQYF. The CDR3 DNA reads as TGTGCCAGCAGCTCTCCGGGGGACGGATACGAGCAGTACTTC. V and J are TRBV11-2 and TRBJ2-7; D is possibly TRBD2 (6 bases). Germline CDR1 reads SGHAT; CDR2 reads FQNNGV. This CDR3 is 14 amino acids long. V lost 4 bases and J lost 4, with 14 bases in between.

CDR3 sequence (DNA): TGTGCCAGCAGCTTCGGGACTAGCGGCTACGAGCAGTACTTC. The encoded protein is CASSFGTSGYEQYF. The chain employs TRBV7-9 and TRBJ2-7; 11 bases are shared with TRBD2. This CDR3 contains 14 residues. The V and J ends lost 3 bases and 3 bases, in that order; junction bases with no gene match: 1. Germline CDR1 SEHNR, CDR2 FQNEAQ (reference sequence).

CDR3 protein: CASSGQGTGGYTF. In nucleotides, the CDR3 is TGTGCCAGCAGCGGACAGGGGACTGGTGGCTACACCTTC. The chain links TRBV6-1 to TRBJ1-2, with 9 bases matching TRBD1. Germline loops: CDR1 MNHNS, CDR2 SASEGT. This CDR3 is 13 amino acids long. With 6 bases clipped from V and 7 bases from J, the junction kept 6 bases outside the gene matches.

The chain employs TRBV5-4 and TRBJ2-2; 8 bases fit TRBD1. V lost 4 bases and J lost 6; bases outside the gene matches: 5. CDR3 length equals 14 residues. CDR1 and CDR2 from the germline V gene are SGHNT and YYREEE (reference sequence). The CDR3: CASSKDRGPGELFF. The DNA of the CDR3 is TGTGCCAGCAGCAAAGACAGGGGTCCCGGGGAGCTGTTTTTT.

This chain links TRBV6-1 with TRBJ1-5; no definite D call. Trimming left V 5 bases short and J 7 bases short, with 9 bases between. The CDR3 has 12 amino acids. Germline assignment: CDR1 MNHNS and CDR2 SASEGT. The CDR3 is CASSLDLQPQHF. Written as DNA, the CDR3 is TGTGCCAGCAGTTTGGACCTACAGCCCCAGCATTTT.

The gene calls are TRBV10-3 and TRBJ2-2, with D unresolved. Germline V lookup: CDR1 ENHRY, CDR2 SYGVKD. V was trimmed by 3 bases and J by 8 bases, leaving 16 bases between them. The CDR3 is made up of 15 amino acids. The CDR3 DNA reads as TGTGCCATCAGTGAACCCGACCTTGAATTTGGGGAGCTGTTTTTT. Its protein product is CAISEPDLEFGELFF.

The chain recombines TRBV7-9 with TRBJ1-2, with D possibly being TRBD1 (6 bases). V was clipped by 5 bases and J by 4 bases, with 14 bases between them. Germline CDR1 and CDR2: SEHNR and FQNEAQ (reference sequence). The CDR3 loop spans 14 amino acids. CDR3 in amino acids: CASSPDLQGYGYTF. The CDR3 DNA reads TGTGCCAGCAGCCCGGACCTACAGGGCTATGGCTACACCTTC.

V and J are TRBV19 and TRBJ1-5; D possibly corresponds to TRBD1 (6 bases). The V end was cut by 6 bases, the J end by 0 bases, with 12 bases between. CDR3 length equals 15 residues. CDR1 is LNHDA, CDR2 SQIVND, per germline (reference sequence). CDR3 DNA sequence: TGTGCCAGTAGCGCAGGGGCCTATAGCAATCAGCCCCAGCATTTT. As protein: CASSAGAYSNQPQHF.

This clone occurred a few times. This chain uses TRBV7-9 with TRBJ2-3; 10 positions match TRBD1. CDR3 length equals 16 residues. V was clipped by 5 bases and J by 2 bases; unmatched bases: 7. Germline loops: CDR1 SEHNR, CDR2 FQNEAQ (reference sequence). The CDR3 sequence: CASSRRGTGATDTQYF. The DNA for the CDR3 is TGTGCCAGCAGCCGCCGCGGGACAGGGGCCACAGATACGCAGTATTTT.

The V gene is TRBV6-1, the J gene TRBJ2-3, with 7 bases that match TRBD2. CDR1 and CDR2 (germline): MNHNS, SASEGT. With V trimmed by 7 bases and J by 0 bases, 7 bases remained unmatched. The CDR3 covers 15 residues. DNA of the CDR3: TGTGCCAGCAAAAGGGAGGGCGGGAGCACAGATACGCAGTATTTT. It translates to CASKREGGSTDTQYF.

DNA of the CDR3: TGCGCCAGCAGCTTGGGGTTGGAGGGGGCCGGGACTGAAGCTTTCTTT. It translates to CASSLGLEGAGTEAFF. V usage is TRBV5-1 and J usage is TRBJ1-1; 7 bases are shared with TRBD1. There are 16 residues in the CDR3. Trimming removed 0 bases from V and 5 bases from J; junction bases left unmatched: 10. Per the germline V gene, CDR1 is SGHRS and CDR2 is YFSETQ.

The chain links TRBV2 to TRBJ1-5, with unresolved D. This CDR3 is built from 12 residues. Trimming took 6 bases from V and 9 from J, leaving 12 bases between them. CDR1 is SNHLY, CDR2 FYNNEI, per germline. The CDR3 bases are TGTGCCAGCAGGTCCGTGAGGGCGCCCCAGCATTTT. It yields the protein CASRSVRAPQHF. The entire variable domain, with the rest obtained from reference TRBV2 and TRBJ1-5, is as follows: EPEVTQTPSHQVTQMGQEVILRCVPISNHLYFYWYRQILGQKVEFLVSFYNNEISEKSEIFDDQFSVERPDGSNFTLKIRSTKLEDSAMYFCASRSVRAPQHFGDGTRLSIL.

CDR3: CASSLQVNPGNTIYF. The CDR3 DNA reads TGTGCCAGCAGTCTACAGGTTAACCCTGGAAACACCATATATTTT. The chain joins TRBV6-1 to TRBJ1-3; possibly TRBD1 for D (5 bases). The germline gives CDR1 MNHNS, CDR2 SASEGT. Trimming shortened V by 5 bases and J by 2 bases, and 13 bases separated the two germline ends. CDR3 size: 15 residues.

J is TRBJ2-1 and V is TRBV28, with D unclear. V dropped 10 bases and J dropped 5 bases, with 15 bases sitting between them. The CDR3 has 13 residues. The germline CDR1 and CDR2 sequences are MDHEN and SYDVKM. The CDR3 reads CATPGGANNEQFF. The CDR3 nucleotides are TGTGCCACCCCCGGTGGAGCCAACAATGAGCAGTTCTTC.

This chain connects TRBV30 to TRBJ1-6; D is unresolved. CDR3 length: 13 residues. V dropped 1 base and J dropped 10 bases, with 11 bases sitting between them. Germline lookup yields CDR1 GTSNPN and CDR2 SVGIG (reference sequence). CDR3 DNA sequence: TGTGCCTGGAGTGGGGGTTTAAGATCACCCCTCCACTTT. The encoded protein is CAWSGGLRSPLHF.

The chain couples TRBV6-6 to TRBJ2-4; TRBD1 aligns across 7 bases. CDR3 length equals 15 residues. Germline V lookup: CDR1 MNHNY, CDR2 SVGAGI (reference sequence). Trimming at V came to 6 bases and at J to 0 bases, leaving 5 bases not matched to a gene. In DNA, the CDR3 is TGTGCCAGCAGGCCGACAGGGTTAGCCAAAAACATTCAGTACTTC. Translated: CASRPTGLAKNIQYF.

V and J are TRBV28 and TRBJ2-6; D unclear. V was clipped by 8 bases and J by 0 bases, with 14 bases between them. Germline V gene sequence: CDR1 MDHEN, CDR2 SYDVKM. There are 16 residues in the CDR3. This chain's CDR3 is CASAGRTASGANVLTF. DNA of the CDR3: TGTGCCAGCGCCGGCAGAACCGCCTCTGGGGCCAACGTCCTGACTTTC.

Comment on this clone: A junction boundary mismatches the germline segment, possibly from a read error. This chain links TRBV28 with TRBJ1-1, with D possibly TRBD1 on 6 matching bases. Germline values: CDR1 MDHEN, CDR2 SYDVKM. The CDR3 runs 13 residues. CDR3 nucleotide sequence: TGTGCCAGCAGTTTAGGACAGAACGCTGAAGCTTTCTTT. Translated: CASSLGQNAEAFF.

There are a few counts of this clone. CDR3 loop: CASSSRPGTGASYHFYEQYF. The CDR3 coding sequence is TGTGCCAGCAGCTCCCGGCCCGGGACAGGGGCGTCATACCACTTCTACGAGCAGTACTTC. The chain is built from TRBV7-8 and TRBJ2-7, with 10 nucleotides matching TRBD1. CDR1 SGHVS and CDR2 FQNEAQ come from the germline V gene. V gave up 4 bases and J gave up 3 bases; unmatched junction bases: 21. This CDR3 spans 20 amino acids. Variable domain in full (rest from reference TRBV7-8 and TRBJ2-7): GAGVSQSPRYKVAKRGQDVALRCDPISGHVSLFWYQQALGQGPEFLTYFQNEAQLDKSGLPSDRFFAERPEGSVSTLKIQRTQQEDSAVYLCASSSRPGTGASYHFYEQYFGPGTRLTVT.

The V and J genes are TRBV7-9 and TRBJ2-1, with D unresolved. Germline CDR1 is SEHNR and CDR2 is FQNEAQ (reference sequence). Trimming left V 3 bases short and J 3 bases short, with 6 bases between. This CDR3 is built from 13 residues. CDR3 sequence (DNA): TGTGCCAGCAGCTTTGCATTCTACAATGAGCAGTTCTTC. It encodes CASSFAFYNEQFF.

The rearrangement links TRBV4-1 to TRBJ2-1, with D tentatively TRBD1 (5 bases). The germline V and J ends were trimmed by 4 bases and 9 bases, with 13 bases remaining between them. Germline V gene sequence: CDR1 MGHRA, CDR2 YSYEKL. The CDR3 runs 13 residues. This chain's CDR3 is CASSPPRAAEQFF. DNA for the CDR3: TGCGCCAGCAGCCCCCCCAGGGCGGCTGAGCAGTTCTTC.

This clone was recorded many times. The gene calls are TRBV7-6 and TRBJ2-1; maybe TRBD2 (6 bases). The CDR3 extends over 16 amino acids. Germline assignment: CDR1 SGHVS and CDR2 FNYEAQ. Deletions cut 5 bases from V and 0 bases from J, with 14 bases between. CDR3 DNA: TGTGCCAGCAGCCCGTTGGGGCGGGGCTCCTACAATGAGCAGTTCTTC. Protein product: CASSPLGRGSYNEQFF.

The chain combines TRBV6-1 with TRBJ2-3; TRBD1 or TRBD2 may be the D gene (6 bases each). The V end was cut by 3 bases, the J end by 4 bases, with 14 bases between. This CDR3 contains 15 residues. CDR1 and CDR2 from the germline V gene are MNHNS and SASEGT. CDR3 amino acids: CASSEKGGYADTQYF. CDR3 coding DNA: TGTGCCAGCAGTGAGAAGGGGGGATATGCAGATACGCAGTATTTT.

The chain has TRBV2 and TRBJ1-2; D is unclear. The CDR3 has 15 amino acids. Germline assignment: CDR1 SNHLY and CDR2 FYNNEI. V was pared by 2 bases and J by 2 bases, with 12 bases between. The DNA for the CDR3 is TGTGCCAGCAGTGAATTTGTCAGCACAAACTATGGCTACACCTTC. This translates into CASSEFVSTNYGYTF.

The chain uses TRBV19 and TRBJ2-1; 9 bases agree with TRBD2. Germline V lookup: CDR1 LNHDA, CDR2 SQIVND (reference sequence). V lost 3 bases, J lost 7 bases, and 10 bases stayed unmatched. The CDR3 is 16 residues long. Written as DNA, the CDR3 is TGTGCCAGTAGTATTCGGCTAGCGGGACTAGCAAATGAGCAGTTCTTC. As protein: CASSIRLAGLANEQFF.